This TCR beta chain was sequenced in a study of blood T cell repertoires in COVID-19. Clones were sequenced by immunoSEQ multiplex PCR, and TCRdb holds only the in-frame ones, with some missing. The sample holds roughly 30,000 clones; around nine tenths are singletons and the top ten take 16%. This CDR3 is 11 amino acids long. The V gene's germline CDR1 is LGHNT and CDR2 FRNRAP. Trimming pared 0 bases from V and 5 bases from J, leaving 2 bases between. This clone was counted a few times. Source material: peripheral blood. V is TRBV12-5 and J is TRBJ2-7; D unresolved. The receptor's source is a human donor in a cohort sampled during active COVID-19. This chain's CDR3 is CASGLVNEQYF. Written as DNA, the CDR3 is TGTGCTAGTGGTTTGGTCAACGAGCAGTACTTC. The full variable domain, completed using reference TRBV12-5 and TRBJ2-7, is DARVTQTPRHKVTEMGQEVTMRCQPILGHNTVFWYRQTMMQGLELLAYFRNRAPLDDSGMPKDRFSAEMPDATLATLKIQPSEPRDSAVYFCASGLVNEQYFGPGTRLTVT.